Below, 22 T cell receptor beta chains from the same sample are listed, as sequenced in a study of blood T cell repertoires in COVID-19. Repertoires were generated with immunoSEQ multiplex PCR, while TCRdb's copy carries only in-frame clones and drops some. The sample yields over 250,000 clones, under 90% seen once. The sequenced sample was peripheral blood. These TCRs come from a man between 45 and 60 years old with acute or convalescent COVID-19.

This clone appeared a few times. The chain employs TRBV4-2 and TRBJ2-7; TRBD1 matches at 12 bases. V trimming: 7 bases; J trimming: 7 bases; junction bases outside the gene matches: 11. Germline loops: CDR1 LGHNA, CDR2 YNFKEQ. The CDR3 totals 15 residues. The chain's CDR3 is CASTTTGQGAKEQYF. CDR3 in DNA: TGTGCCAGCACCACCACGGGACAGGGGGCGAAAGAGCAGTACTTC.

This clone occurred many times. This rearrangement joins TRBV12-3 or TRBV12-4 to TRBJ1-1; no clear D. V shed 6 bases and J shed 8 bases, with 13 bases lying between them. The CDR3 contains 12 residues. The CDR3 bases are TGTGCCAGCAGCCCGGAGTTAGTAGAAGCTTTCTTT. Its translation: CASSPELVEAFF.

J is TRBJ2-5 and V is TRBV18; D perhaps matches TRBD2 (5 bases). Deletions cut 3 bases from V and 5 bases from J, with 13 bases between. The CDR3 is made up of 14 amino acids. The V gene's germline CDR1 is KGHSH and CDR2 LQKENI. The CDR3 reads CASSPTSQRETQYF. The CDR3 DNA sequence: TGTGCCAGCTCACCCACTAGTCAGAGGGAGACCCAGTACTTC.

Points on this clone: The identical CDR3 is also encoded by other nucleotide sequences in the sample. The chain recombines TRBV19 with TRBJ1-1, with D possibly being TRBD1 (6 bases). Trimming cost V 2 bases and J 1 base, with 8 bases left between them. Per the germline V gene, CDR1 is LNHDA and CDR2 is SQIVND (reference sequence). This CDR3 region has 14 residues. The CDR3 spells CASSIWGPNTEAFF. CDR3 bases: TGTGCCAGTAGTATATGGGGGCCGAACACTGAAGCTTTCTTT.

This clone was seen more than once but under ten times. This chain links TRBV29-1 with TRBJ1-3; D is undetermined. Trimming cost V 6 bases and J 2 bases, with 11 bases left between them. Germline V gene lookup returns CDR1 SQVTM and CDR2 ANQGSEA. The CDR3 contains 13 residues. As DNA, the CDR3 is TGCAGCGTCCGCGGCAATACTGGAAACACCATATATTTT. This translates into CSVRGNTGNTIYF.

The CDR3 spells CASSLGPGNEQYF. The CDR3 DNA reads TGTGCCAGCAGCTTAGGGCCGGGTAACGAGCAGTACTTC. The J gene is TRBJ2-7, the V gene TRBV13, with D hard to call. The CDR3 extends over 13 amino acids. Between the trimmed V and J ends, which lost 0 bases and 5 bases, there was a span of 8 bases. Per germline, CDR1 PRHDT and CDR2 FYEKMQ (reference sequence).

The V gene is TRBV5-1, the J gene TRBJ1-4; TRBD1 agrees at 10 bases. CDR1 and CDR2 (germline): SGHRS, YFSETQ. CDR3 length: 15 amino acids. J lost 5 bases, V lost 3 bases, and 4 bases had no gene match. The CDR3 sequence: CASSSGQGSNEKLFF. The CDR3 DNA reads TGCGCCAGCAGCTCGGGACAGGGGTCGAATGAAAAACTGTTTTTT.

This clone is a singleton in its sample. This chain joins TRBV7-3 and TRBJ1-1; D unresolved. This CDR3 contains 14 residues. Trimming shortened V by 5 bases and J by 1 base, and 11 bases separated the two germline ends. Germline V gene sequence: CDR1 SGHTA, CDR2 FQGTGA. CDR3 amino acids: CASSLGHANTEAFF. The CDR3 coding sequence is TGTGCCAGCAGCCTAGGCCACGCGAACACTGAAGCTTTCTTT.

This clone was detected only once. The chain couples TRBV11-2 to TRBJ1-2; D might be TRBD1 (6 bases). V was pared by 5 bases and J by 4 bases, with 8 bases between. This CDR3 comprises 12 residues. CDR1 is SGHAT and CDR2 is FQNNGV in the germline V gene. Here the CDR3 DNA reads TGTGCCAGCAGCGACAGGCCCTATGGCTACACCTTC. As protein: CASSDRPYGYTF. The whole variable domain, filled in from reference TRBV11-2 and TRBJ1-2, reads EAGVAQSPRYKIIEKRQSVAFWCNPISGHATLYWYQQILGQGPKLLIQFQNNGVVDDSQLPKDRFSAERLKGVDSTLKIQPAKLEDSAVYLCASSDRPYGYTFGSGTRLTVV.

The chain couples TRBV27 to TRBJ2-3; 16 bases fit TRBD2. Trimming removed 4 bases from V and 6 bases from J; junction bases left unmatched: 13. CDR1 is MNHEY, CDR2 SMNVEV, per germline (reference sequence). CDR3 length equals 19 residues. DNA for the CDR3: TGTGCCAGCAGTTGGGCCTTTGGGACTAGCGGGGGGGCCGCGGATACGCAGTATTTT. Residues: CASSWAFGTSGGAADTQYF.

The chain recombines TRBV2 with TRBJ1-1; no clear D. Trimming left V 2 bases short and J 0 bases short, with 10 bases between. Germline V gene data show CDR1 as SNHLY and CDR2 as FYNNEI. The CDR3 is made up of 15 amino acids. CDR3 region: CASSEPQPMNTEAFF. The CDR3 DNA is TGTGCCAGCAGTGAACCACAGCCTATGAACACTGAAGCTTTCTTT.

The chain links TRBV2 to TRBJ2-7, with D perhaps matching TRBD1 (6 bases). The CDR3 length is 13 residues. Trimming removed 6 bases from V and 4 bases from J, with 13 bases in between. Germline CDR1 reads SNHLY; CDR2 reads FYNNEI. CDR3 DNA sequence: TGTGCCAGCAGACCCGGGACATTGTACGAGCAGTACTTC. This translates into CASRPGTLYEQYF. The full variable domain, with the rest looked up from reference TRBV2 and TRBJ2-7, is EPEVTQTPSHQVTQMGQEVILRCVPISNHLYFYWYRQILGQKVEFLVSFYNNEISEKSEIFDDQFSVERPDGSNFTLKIRSTKLEDSAMYFCASRPGTLYEQYFGPGTRLTVT.

The V call is TRBV3-1 (or the pseudogene TRBV3-2), the J call TRBJ1-6, with 7 nucleotides matching TRBD1. V lost 0 bases, J lost 9 bases, and 2 bases stayed unmatched. The CDR3 spans 14 residues. Germline V gene sequence: CDR1 LGHDT, CDR2 YNNKEL (reference sequence). CDR3 region: CASSQDDRASPLHF. Written as DNA, the CDR3 is TGTGCCAGCAGCCAAGATGACAGGGCTTCACCCCTCCACTTT.

The chain carries TRBV5-1 and TRBJ1-1, with unresolved D. V was trimmed by 1 base and J by 1 base, leaving 11 bases between them. The CDR3 consists of 15 residues. Germline lookup yields CDR1 SGHRS and CDR2 YFSETQ. CDR3 region: CASSLSGSGNTEAFF. CDR3 bases: TGCGCCAGCAGCTTGTCTGGGAGCGGGAACACTGAAGCTTTCTTT.

In its sample, this clone was seen once. The chain uses TRBV19 and TRBJ1-2, with D possibly matching TRBD1 (6 bases). V lost 5 bases to trimming and J lost 2 bases, with 15 bases between them. Germline V CDR1 and CDR2: LNHDA, SQIVND (reference sequence). This CDR3 comprises 15 residues. The CDR3 protein is CASSPLQGTNYGYTF. CDR3 nucleotides: TGTGCCAGTAGTCCCCTGCAGGGGACCAACTATGGCTACACCTTC.

This clone was detected once. This chain connects TRBV11-1 to TRBJ1-2, with 8 bases that match TRBD1. CDR1 and CDR2 from the germline V gene are SGHAT and FQDESV (reference sequence). V was clipped by 5 bases and J by 7 bases; unmatched bases: 3. CDR3 length: 12 residues. This chain's CDR3 is CASSQGAFGYTF. In DNA form, the CDR3 reads TGTGCCAGCAGCCAGGGGGCATTTGGCTACACCTTC.

The chain uses TRBV11-2 and TRBJ1-6, with 7 nucleotides matching TRBD1. The germline V gene encodes CDR1 SGHAT and CDR2 FQNNGV. The V and J ends lost 7 bases and 8 bases, in that order; junction bases with no gene match: 11. This CDR3 is 15 amino acids long. CDR3 protein: CASTIRRGLDSPLHF. The CDR3 DNA follows: TGTGCCAGCACCATTAGAAGGGGGCTCGATTCACCCCTCCACTTT.

This clone was observed a few times. CDR3 sequence: CASSVVDRAGEQFF. Written as DNA, the CDR3 is TGTGCCAGCAGCGTAGTCGACAGGGCCGGTGAGCAGTTCTTC. J is TRBJ2-1 and V is TRBV9, with 7 positions matching TRBD1. CDR3 length: 14 residues. The V segment lost 0 bases and the J segment 9 bases; nucleotides outside the gene matches: 6. Germline V CDR1 and CDR2: SGDLS, YYNGEE.

This clone was recorded only once. The chain recombines TRBV2 with TRBJ2-2; the D gene is possibly TRBD2 (5 bases). The germline V and J ends were trimmed by 6 bases and 6 bases, with 14 bases remaining between them. Germline V lookup: CDR1 SNHLY, CDR2 FYNNEI. CDR3 length: 14 amino acids. The CDR3 reads CASRRDLGAGELFF. CDR3 nucleotide sequence: TGTGCCAGCAGACGGGATTTGGGCGCCGGGGAGCTGTTTTTT. Combining the CDR3 with reference TRBV2 and TRBJ2-2 gives the whole variable domain EPEVTQTPSHQVTQMGQEVILRCVPISNHLYFYWYRQILGQKVEFLVSFYNNEISEKSEIFDDQFSVERPDGSNFTLKIRSTKLEDSAMYFCASRRDLGAGELFFGEGSRLTVL.

Points on this clone: Additional DNA sequences in this sample encode the identical CDR3. This rearrangement joins TRBV6-5 to TRBJ1-1; perhaps TRBD1 as D (6 bases). This CDR3 is 12 amino acids long. V lost 2 bases and J 8 bases, leaving 9 bases between the germline ends. Germline V CDR1 and CDR2: MNHEY, SVGAGI. Written as DNA, the CDR3 is TGTGCCAGCAGTTACGGGGGGGCCGAAGCTTTCTTT. Its protein product is CASSYGGAEAFF.

V and J are TRBV6-5 and TRBJ1-2; weak D call: TRBD1 (6 bases). The germline CDR1 and CDR2 sequences are MNHEY and SVGAGI. This CDR3 is built from 14 residues. The germline V and J ends were trimmed by 6 bases and 7 bases, with 18 bases remaining between them. The CDR3 DNA reads TGTGCCAGCAGAAAACAGGGAACCCCTACTGGCTACACCTTC. Translating it yields CASRKQGTPTGYTF.

This chain connects TRBV30 to TRBJ1-2; weak D call: TRBD1 (5 bases). This CDR3 spans 12 amino acids. Trimming pared 2 bases from V and 5 bases from J, leaving 9 bases between. Germline values: CDR1 GTSNPN, CDR2 SVGIG (reference sequence). The CDR3 here is CAWSPAGYGYTF. The CDR3 nucleotides read TGTGCCTGGAGTCCAGCAGGGTATGGCTACACCTTC.